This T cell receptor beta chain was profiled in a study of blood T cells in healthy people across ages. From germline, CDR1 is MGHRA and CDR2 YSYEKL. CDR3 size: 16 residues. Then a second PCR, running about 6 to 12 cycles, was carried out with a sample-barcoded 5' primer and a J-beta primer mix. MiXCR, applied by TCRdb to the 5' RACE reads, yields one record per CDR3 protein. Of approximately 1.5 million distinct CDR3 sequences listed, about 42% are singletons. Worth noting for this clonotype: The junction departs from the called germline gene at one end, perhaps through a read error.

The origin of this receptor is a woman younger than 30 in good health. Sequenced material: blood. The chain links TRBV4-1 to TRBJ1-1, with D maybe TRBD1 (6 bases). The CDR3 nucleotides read TGCGCCAGCACCCAAGGGGGACAACCGTCGAACACTGAAGCTTTCTTT. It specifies CASTQGGQPSNTEAFF.